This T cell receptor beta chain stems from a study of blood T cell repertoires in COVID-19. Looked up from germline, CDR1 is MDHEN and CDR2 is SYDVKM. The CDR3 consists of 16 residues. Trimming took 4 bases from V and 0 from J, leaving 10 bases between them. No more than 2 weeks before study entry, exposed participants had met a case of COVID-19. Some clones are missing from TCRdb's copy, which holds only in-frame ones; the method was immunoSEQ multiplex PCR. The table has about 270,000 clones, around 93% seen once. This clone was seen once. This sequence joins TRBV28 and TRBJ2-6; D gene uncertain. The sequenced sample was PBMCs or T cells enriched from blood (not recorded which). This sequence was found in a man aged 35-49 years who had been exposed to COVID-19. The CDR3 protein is CASSSRDASGANVLTF. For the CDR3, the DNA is TGTGCCAGCAGTTCTAGAGACGCCTCTGGGGCCAACGTCCTGACTTTC.